The clone carrying this T cell receptor (beta chain) was seen more than once but under ten times. This record belongs to a study of cytomegalovirus exposure and HLA in healthy donors. Germline CDR1 SEHNR, CDR2 FQNEAQ (reference sequence). Deletions cut 5 bases from V and 10 bases from J, with 12 bases between. This CDR3 comprises 12 residues. 60 Vbeta and 13 Jbeta primers were used in PCR. The method was immunoSEQ multiplex PCR; TCRdb's version includes in-frame clones alone and lacks a portion of them. The data show 150,000 to 200,000 clones, roughly four fifths seen once. The sequence was obtained from a male donor in good health and CMV-seropositive. The specimen sequenced was PBMCs. The J gene is TRBJ2-1, the V gene TRBV7-9; possible D gene TRBD2, 5 bases. The CDR3 DNA is TGTGCCAGCAGCAAAAGGGAGCGCGAGCAGTTCTTC. It specifies CASSKREREQFF.